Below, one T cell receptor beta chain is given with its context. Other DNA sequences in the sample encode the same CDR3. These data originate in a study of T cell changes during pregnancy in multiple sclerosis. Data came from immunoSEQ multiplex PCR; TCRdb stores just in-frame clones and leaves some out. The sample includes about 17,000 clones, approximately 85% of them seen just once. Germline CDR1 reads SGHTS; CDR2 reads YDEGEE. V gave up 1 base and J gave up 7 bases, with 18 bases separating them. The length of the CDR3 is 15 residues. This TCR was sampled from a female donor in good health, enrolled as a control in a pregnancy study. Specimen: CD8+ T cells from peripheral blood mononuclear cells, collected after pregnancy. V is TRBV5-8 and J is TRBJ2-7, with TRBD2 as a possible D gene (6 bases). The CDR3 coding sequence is TGTGCCAGCAGCTTGCCCGGCGGGGCCCCTCGGGAGCAGTACTTC. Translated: CASSLPGGAPREQYF.